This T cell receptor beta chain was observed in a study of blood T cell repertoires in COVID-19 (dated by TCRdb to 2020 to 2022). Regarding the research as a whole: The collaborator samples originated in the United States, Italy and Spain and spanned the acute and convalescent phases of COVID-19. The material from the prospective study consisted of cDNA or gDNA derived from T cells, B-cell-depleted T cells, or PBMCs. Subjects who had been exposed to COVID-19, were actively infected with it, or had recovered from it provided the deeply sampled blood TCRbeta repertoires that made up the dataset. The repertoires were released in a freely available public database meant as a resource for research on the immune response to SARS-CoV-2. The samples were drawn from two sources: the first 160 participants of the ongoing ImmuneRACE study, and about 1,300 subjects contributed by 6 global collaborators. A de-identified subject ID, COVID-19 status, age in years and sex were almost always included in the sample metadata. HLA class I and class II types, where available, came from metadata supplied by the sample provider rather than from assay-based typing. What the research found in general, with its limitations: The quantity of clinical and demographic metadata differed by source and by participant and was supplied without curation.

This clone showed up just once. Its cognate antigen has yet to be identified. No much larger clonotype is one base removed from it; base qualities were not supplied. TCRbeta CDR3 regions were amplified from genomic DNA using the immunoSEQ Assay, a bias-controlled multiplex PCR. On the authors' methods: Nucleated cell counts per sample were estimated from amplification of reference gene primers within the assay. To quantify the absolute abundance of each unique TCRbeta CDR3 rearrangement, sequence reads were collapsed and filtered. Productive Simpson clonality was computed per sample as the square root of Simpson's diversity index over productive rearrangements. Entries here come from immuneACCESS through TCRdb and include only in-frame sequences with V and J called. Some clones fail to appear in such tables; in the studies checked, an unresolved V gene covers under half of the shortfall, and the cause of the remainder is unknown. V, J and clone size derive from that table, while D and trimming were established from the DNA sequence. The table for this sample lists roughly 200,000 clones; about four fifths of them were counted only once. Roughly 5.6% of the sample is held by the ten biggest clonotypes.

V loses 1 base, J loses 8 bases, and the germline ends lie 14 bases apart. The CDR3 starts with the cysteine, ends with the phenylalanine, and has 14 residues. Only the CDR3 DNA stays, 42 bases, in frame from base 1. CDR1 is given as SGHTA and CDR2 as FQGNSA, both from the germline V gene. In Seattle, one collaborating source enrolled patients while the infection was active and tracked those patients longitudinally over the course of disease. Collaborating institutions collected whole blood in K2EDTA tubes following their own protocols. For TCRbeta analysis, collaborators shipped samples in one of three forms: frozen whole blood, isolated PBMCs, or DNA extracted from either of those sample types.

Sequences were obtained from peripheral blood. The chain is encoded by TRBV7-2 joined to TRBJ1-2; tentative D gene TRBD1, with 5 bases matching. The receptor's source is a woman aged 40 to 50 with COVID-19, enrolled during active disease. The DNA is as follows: TGTGCCAGCAGCTTAGGAGTATTGGCAGGGGGCTACACCTTC. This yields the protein CASSLGVLAGGYTF. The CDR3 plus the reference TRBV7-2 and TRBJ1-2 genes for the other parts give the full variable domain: GAGVSQSPSNKVTEKGKDVELRCDPISGHTALYWYRQSLGQGLEFLIYFQGNSAPDKSGLPSDRFSAERTGGSVSTLTIQRTQQEDSAVYLCASSLGVLAGGYTFGSGTRLTVV.